One and the same sample provided the 31 T cell receptor beta chains below, sequenced in a study of identical twins. MiXCR, run by TCRdb on the 5' RACE reads, gives a single entry per CDR3 protein. The table shows roughly 250,000 distinct CDR3 sequences, with approximately 8% occurring only once. This same sample was also taken into another study, of yellow fever vaccine responses in identical twins.

The sample consisted of CD8+ T cells sorted from blood. The receptors come from a woman between 18 and 29 years old in good health.

This clonotype was seen at least ten times. The rearrangement uses TRBV29-1 and TRBJ2-1; D is uncertain. From germline, CDR1 is SQVTM and CDR2 ANQGSEA. The length of the CDR3 is 9 residues. The V gene lost 4 bases and the J gene lost 9 bases, with 4 bases spanning the gap. The CDR3 is CSVGVEQFF. CDR3 nucleotide sequence: TGCAGCGTTGGGGTTGAGCAGTTCTTC.

The rearrangement uses TRBV5-1 and TRBJ1-1; 9 nucleotides align to TRBD1. Germline V gene lookup returns CDR1 SGHRS and CDR2 YFSETQ. This CDR3 has 15 amino acids. The trim removed 2 bases at V and 4 bases at J, leaving 6 bases unmatched. The CDR3 DNA reads TGCGCCAGCAGCTTAATGGGACAGGGAAGCACTGAAGCTTTCTTT. Amino acids: CASSLMGQGSTEAFF.

Written as DNA, the CDR3 is TGTGCCAGCAGTCCATTCCCCCTGACTAGCGGGAGGGGGTATGAGCAGTTCTTC. Its translation is CASSPFPLTSGRGYEQFF. This chain joins TRBV12-3 or TRBV12-4 and TRBJ2-1, with 14 bases that match TRBD2. This CDR3 comprises 18 residues. V was clipped by 5 bases and J by 8 bases; unmatched bases: 14.

This clonotype was picked up many times. The chain recombines TRBV27 with TRBJ2-5; the D is unclear. Germline loops: CDR1 MNHEY, CDR2 SMNVEV (reference sequence). This CDR3 has 13 residues. Trimming left V 6 bases short and J 1 base short, with 9 bases between. CDR3 protein: CASSLNVQETQYF. In DNA form, the CDR3 reads TGTGCCAGCAGCCTGAACGTCCAAGAGACCCAGTACTTC.

This clonotype has just a few counts. The genes are TRBV14 and TRBJ2-2, with TRBD2 matching 10 bases. This CDR3 contains 17 residues. CDR1 is SGHDN, CDR2 FVKESK, per germline. V was pared by 2 bases and J by 0 bases, with 3 bases of the junction left unmatched. CDR3 region: CASSQHLAGANTGELFF. The CDR3 bases are TGTGCCAGCAGCCAACACCTAGCGGGAGCGAACACCGGGGAGCTGTTTTTT.

This rearrangement joins TRBV2 to TRBJ2-2; D perhaps matches TRBD1 (5 bases). CDR1 is SNHLY and CDR2 is FYNNEI in the germline V gene. V lost 6 bases and J lost 7, with 9 bases in between. CDR3 length: 12 residues. The CDR3 loop is CASRKGNGELFF. CDR3 DNA sequence: TGTGCCAGCAGAAAGGGGAACGGGGAGCTGTTTTTT. Combining the CDR3 with reference TRBV2 and TRBJ2-2 gives the whole variable domain EPEVTQTPSHQVTQMGQEVILRCVPISNHLYFYWYRQILGQKVEFLVSFYNNEISEKSEIFDDQFSVERPDGSNFTLKIRSTKLEDSAMYFCASRKGNGELFFGEGSRLTVL.

This clonotype was seen more than once but under ten times. This chain connects TRBV6-4 to TRBJ2-2; weak D call: TRBD2 (6 bases). Germline CDR1 and CDR2: MRHNA and SNTAGT. The CDR3 is 16 residues long. V was clipped by 7 bases and J by 1 base, with 16 bases between them. CDR3 in DNA: TGTGCCAGCACCCCGACGGGGGACTTGAACACCGGGGAGCTGTTTTTT. Translating gives CASTPTGDLNTGELFF.

This clonotype has at least ten counts. The chain is built from TRBV12-3 or TRBV12-4 and TRBJ2-1; D is perhaps TRBD2 (6 bases). The CDR3 spans 13 residues. Trimming stripped 6 bases from V and 4 bases from J, with 10 bases between. The CDR3 sequence is CASRSRGYNEQFF. CDR3 sequence (DNA): TGTGCCAGCAGGTCACGGGGGTACAATGAGCAGTTCTTC.

The chain uses TRBV25-1 and TRBJ2-7; no clear D gene. The CDR3 length is 13 residues. CDR1 and CDR2 from the germline V gene are MGHDK and SYGVNS. The ends were cut back, 1 base at V and 3 bases at J, with 7 bases in the middle. The CDR3 protein is CASSEFGRYEQYF. Here the CDR3 DNA reads TGTGCCAGCAGTGAATTTGGACGCTACGAGCAGTACTTC.

In its sample, this clonotype was seen many times. The rearrangement links TRBV5-1 to TRBJ2-1, with 9 nucleotides matching TRBD1. Losses at the gene ends were 3 bases for V and 7 bases for J; bases not matched to a gene: 5. The CDR3 covers 14 residues. Germline CDR1 SGHRS, CDR2 YFSETQ. CDR3 residues: CASSSKDRGNEQFF. DNA for the CDR3: TGCGCCAGCAGCTCCAAAGACAGGGGGAATGAGCAGTTCTTC.

This clonotype was counted ten times or more. The J gene is TRBJ2-1, the V gene TRBV29-1; TRBD2 matches 7 bases. This CDR3 has 15 amino acids. Trimming at V came to 0 bases and at J to 2 bases, leaving 4 bases not matched to a gene. The V gene's germline CDR1 is SQVTM and CDR2 ANQGSEA. The CDR3 sequence: CSVEEASGTYNEQFF. In DNA form, the CDR3 reads TGCAGCGTTGAAGAGGCTAGCGGAACCTACAATGAGCAGTTCTTC.

This clonotype has just a few counts. The V gene is TRBV29-1, the J gene TRBJ2-1, with D maybe TRBD1 (6 bases). In germline, CDR1 is SQVTM, CDR2 ANQGSEA. The V end lost 3 bases, the J end lost 11 bases, and 20 bases lay between the germline ends. The CDR3 has 14 residues. The CDR3 nucleotides read TGCAGCGTTGAGACAGGACTTAGCGATTGTCAGCAGTTCTTC. The encoded protein is CSVETGLSDCQQFF.

This clonotype was detected only a few times. V is TRBV12-3 or TRBV12-4 and J is TRBJ2-3; D is unresolved. The CDR3 contains 14 residues. With 3 bases removed from V and 0 bases from J, the gap between germline ends came to 7 bases. CDR3 in amino acids: CASSFRSSTDTQYF. The CDR3 coding sequence is TGTGCCAGCAGTTTTAGGTCTAGCACAGATACGCAGTATTTT.

This clonotype was found a few times. V usage is TRBV13 and J usage is TRBJ2-1, with 8 bases lining up with TRBD1. Germline assignment: CDR1 PRHDT and CDR2 FYEKMQ (reference sequence). The CDR3 is 16 residues long. The junction had 7 bases not matched to a gene; V was cut back by 5 bases and J by 1 base. The chain's CDR3 is CASSPPGGRSYNEQFF. CDR3 sequence (DNA): TGTGCCAGCAGCCCCCCAGGGGGCAGGTCCTACAATGAGCAGTTCTTC.

V is TRBV7-9 and J is TRBJ2-1, with TRBD2 identical over 12 bases. The CDR3 is made up of 16 amino acids. The V gene's germline CDR1 is SEHNR and CDR2 FQNEAQ (reference sequence). After removal of 4 bases from V and 2 bases from J, the junction contained 3 bases not matched to a gene. This CDR3 is CASSSTSGSTYNEQFF. The DNA for the CDR3 is TGTGCCAGCAGCTCGACTAGCGGGAGCACCTACAATGAGCAGTTCTTC.

There are many counts of this clonotype. The rearrangement links TRBV12-3 or TRBV12-4 to TRBJ2-2; possibly TRBD1 for D (6 bases). V was pared by 6 bases and J by 6 bases, with 20 bases between. The CDR3 loop spans 16 amino acids. The CDR3 DNA follows: TGTGCCAGCAGCTACCTAGGGGGTGTCGGCTCCGGGGAGCTGTTTTTT. This translates into CASSYLGGVGSGELFF.

Only a few counts were recorded for this clonotype. The chain has TRBV4-2 and TRBJ2-7, with 11 bases fitting TRBD2. The J segment lost 2 bases and the V segment lost 0 bases, leaving 3 bases of the junction unmatched. The CDR3 length is 16 residues. Germline V CDR1 and CDR2: LGHNA, YNFKEQ. CDR3 nucleotide sequence: TGTGCCAGCAGCCAAGAGACGGGACTAGCGGCCTACGAGCAGTACTTC. It yields the protein CASSQETGLAAYEQYF.

This clonotype has at least ten counts. The CDR3 region has the DNA TGTGCCAGCAGTCCCTGGGAGGGATACGGGGAGCTGTTTTTT. Protein product: CASSPWEGYGELFF. The genes are TRBV12-3 or TRBV12-4 and TRBJ2-2; 7 nucleotides align to TRBD2. CDR3 size: 14 residues. Trimming took 5 bases from V and 7 from J; bases not matched to a gene: 7.

This chain connects TRBV14 to TRBJ2-7, with D possibly being TRBD1 (5 bases). V was shortened by 0 bases and J by 1 base, with 22 bases between the two germline ends. This CDR3 has 19 amino acids. Germline CDR1 reads SGHDN; CDR2 reads FVKESK. The CDR3 nucleotides read TGTGCCAGCAGCCAAGATAGGAGATACCTCAGGGTAGGGTCCTACGAGCAGTACGTC. This sequence encodes CASSQDRRYLRVGSYEQYV.

This clonotype turned up a few times. The V and J genes are TRBV4-2 and TRBJ2-3; 9 bases are a match to TRBD1. V dropped 0 bases and J dropped 4; count of bases not matched to a gene: 5. Germline values: CDR1 LGHNA, CDR2 YNFKEQ. The CDR3 has 16 amino acids. Here the CDR3 reads CASSQDAGQGPDTQYF. DNA for the CDR3: TGTGCCAGCAGCCAAGATGCGGGACAGGGACCAGATACGCAGTATTTT.

This clonotype was found many times. This chain joins TRBV5-1 and TRBJ1-1; D perhaps matches TRBD1 (6 bases). V lost 0 bases and J 1 base, leaving 10 bases between the germline ends. Germline assignment: CDR1 SGHRS and CDR2 YFSETQ. This CDR3 is 15 amino acids long. The CDR3 reads CASSLATGTNTEAFF. CDR3 nucleotides: TGCGCCAGCAGCTTGGCGACAGGCACGAACACTGAAGCTTTCTTT.

This chain joins TRBV4-1 and TRBJ2-1, with D maybe TRBD2 (5 bases). In germline, CDR1 is MGHRA, CDR2 YSYEKL. V lost 4 bases and J 6 bases, leaving 19 bases between the germline ends. The CDR3 consists of 16 residues. CDR3 DNA: TGCGCCAGCAGCCCCAGGTCGGGGTCCAACCTCAATGAGCAGTTCTTC. Protein sequence: CASSPRSGSNLNEQFF.

This clonotype was observed a handful of times. The J gene is TRBJ2-3, the V gene TRBV7-9; D may be TRBD1 (6 bases). The CDR3 is 14 amino acids. Germline CDR1 SEHNR, CDR2 FQNEAQ (reference sequence). V lost 5 bases to trimming and J lost 10 bases, with 19 bases between them. Here the CDR3 DNA reads TGTGCCAGCAGCCCACCAGGGGTAGAGATGGCGCAGTATTTT. Amino acids: CASSPPGVEMAQYF.

This clonotype was seen more than once but under ten times. DNA of the CDR3: TGTGCCAGCAGCCTAACCGGTCCCGGGACAGGGACCTACGAGCAGTACGTC. Translating gives CASSLTGPGTGTYEQYV. This chain joins TRBV7-2 and TRBJ2-7; 9 bases fit TRBD1. The V gene end was trimmed by 5 bases and the J gene end by 2 bases; junction bases not matched to a gene: 13. CDR1 is SGHTA, CDR2 FQGNSA, per germline. This CDR3 contains 17 residues.

The chain has TRBV7-8 and TRBJ2-1; D is undetermined. This CDR3 is built from 14 residues. Between the trimmed V and J ends, which lost 1 base and 4 bases, there was a span of 8 bases. Per germline, CDR1 SGHVS and CDR2 FQNEAQ. This chain's CDR3 is CASSLGNGYNEQFF. The CDR3 nucleotides are TGTGCCAGCAGCTTAGGGAACGGGTACAATGAGCAGTTCTTC.

The rearrangement links TRBV6-5 to TRBJ2-3, with 10 bases lining up with TRBD2. The CDR3 totals 17 residues. J lost 0 bases, V lost 4 bases, and 7 bases had no gene match. CDR1 and CDR2 from the germline V gene are MNHEY and SVGAGI. CDR3 DNA: TGTGCCAGCAGTTTTAGCGGGAGGCCGCTTAGCACAGATACGCAGTATTTT. As protein: CASSFSGRPLSTDTQYF.

This clonotype occurred many times. The chain combines TRBV29-1 with TRBJ2-1; 7 bases fit TRBD1. V lost 4 bases, J lost 14 bases, and 8 bases stayed unmatched. Looked up from germline, CDR1 is SQVTM and CDR2 is ANQGSEA. CDR3 length: 11 amino acids. CDR3 nucleotide sequence: TGCAGCGTTGGTTCGGAACAGGGGAAGTTCTTC. Its protein product is CSVGSEQGKFF.

The gene calls are TRBV4-2 and TRBJ2-7; D is unclear. The CDR3 runs 13 residues. In germline, CDR1 is LGHNA, CDR2 YNFKEQ. V shed 1 base and J shed 2 bases, with 6 bases lying between them. CDR3: CASSQGNTYEQYF. The CDR3 coding sequence is TGTGCCAGCAGCCAAGGTAACACCTACGAGCAGTACTTC.

This clonotype was picked up a small number of times. This chain connects TRBV28 to TRBJ2-7; 8 nucleotides match TRBD2. The trim removed 7 bases at V and 0 bases at J, leaving 11 bases unmatched. The CDR3 loop spans 16 amino acids. Germline loops: CDR1 MDHEN, CDR2 SYDVKM. CDR3 residues: CASTPAGAGGSYEQYF. The CDR3, as DNA: TGTGCCAGCACCCCCGCCGGGGCGGGAGGCTCCTACGAGCAGTACTTC.

This clonotype has only a few counts. The chain carries TRBV7-9 and TRBJ2-7; D call uncertain. With 2 bases removed from V and 3 bases from J, the gap between germline ends came to 11 bases. Looked up from germline, CDR1 is SEHNR and CDR2 is FQNEAQ (reference sequence). The CDR3 is made up of 14 amino acids. The chain's CDR3 is CASSLLGSVYEQYF. The DNA of the CDR3 is TGTGCCAGCAGCTTACTGGGCAGTGTCTACGAGCAGTACTTC.

This clonotype has more than one count but fewer than ten. The chain uses TRBV7-6 and TRBJ2-1; TRBD2 matches 13 bases. CDR1 and CDR2 from the germline V gene are SGHVS and FNYEAQ. The CDR3 sequence is 19 residues long. V gave up 2 bases and J gave up 2 bases; unmatched junction bases: 9. The CDR3 sequence: CASSLKSGLAGVTYNEQFF. In DNA form, the CDR3 reads TGTGCCAGCAGCTTAAAATCTGGACTAGCGGGAGTTACCTACAATGAGCAGTTCTTC.